The 21 T cell receptor beta chains given below trace back to one sample, sequenced in a study of CD8 T cells in Susac syndrome. The RNA, about 0.5 to 1 ug, was put through reverse transcription using random hexamers. MiXCR was run by TCRdb on the immunoSEQ multiplex PCR reads, yielding one entry per CDR3 protein. In the table there are around 130,000 distinct CDR3 sequences, around 80% of which are singletons. Sequenced sample: CD8+ T cells from PBMCs. The origin of the receptors is a human donor with multiple sclerosis.

This clonotype appeared once. V and J are TRBV19 and TRBJ1-1, with a tentative D call TRBD1 (5 bases). CDR1 LNHDA and CDR2 SQIVND come from the germline V gene (reference sequence). V was cut by 6 bases and J by 3 bases, with 8 bases left in between. The CDR3 has 12 amino acids. The CDR3 loop is CASRTGDTEAFF. The CDR3 DNA reads as TGTGCCAGTAGAACAGGAGACACTGAAGCTTTCTTT.

J is TRBJ2-1 and V is TRBV9; 8 nucleotides agree with TRBD1. V lost 4 bases, J lost 6 bases, and 9 bases stayed unmatched. The CDR3 runs to 15 residues. Germline lookup yields CDR1 SGDLS and CDR2 YYNGEE. The CDR3 protein is CASSKPGQGSNEQFF. The DNA of the CDR3 is TGTGCCAGCAGCAAACCTGGACAGGGAAGCAATGAGCAGTTCTTC.

This chain connects TRBV13 to TRBJ1-1, with 8 bases matching TRBD1. The length of the CDR3 is 16 residues. V shed 3 bases, J shed 3 bases, and the junction held 9 bases outside the gene matches. The germline V gene has CDR1 PRHDT and CDR2 FYEKMQ (reference sequence). CDR3 DNA sequence: TGTGCCAGCAGCTTCGGGACAGGTGGGCCGCACACTGAAGCTTTCTTT. Translation: CASSFGTGGPHTEAFF.

The chain has TRBV2 and TRBJ2-1; no definite D call. There are 12 residues in the CDR3. The germline V gene encodes CDR1 SNHLY and CDR2 FYNNEI. V dropped 6 bases and J dropped 1 base, with 4 bases sitting between them. The CDR3 reads CASRRSYNEQFF. In DNA, the CDR3 is TGTGCCAGCAGGAGATCCTACAATGAGCAGTTCTTC.

V is TRBV20-1 and J is TRBJ2-1; 13 bases align to TRBD2. V lost 3 bases, J lost 9 bases, and 11 bases stayed unmatched. Germline lookup yields CDR1 DFQATT and CDR2 SNEGSKA (reference sequence). CDR3 size: 16 residues. DNA for the CDR3: TGCAGTGCTAGGCCCCTAGGACTAGCGGGAGTTGGTGAGCAGTTCTTC. Its translation: CSARPLGLAGVGEQFF.

There are a few counts of this clonotype. The chain links TRBV28 to TRBJ2-5; no firm D call. Germline-derived CDR1 and CDR2 are MDHEN and SYDVKM. Trimming took off 6 bases at V and 4 bases at J, with 12 bases between the two ends. The CDR3 totals 13 residues. Written as DNA, the CDR3 is TGTGCCAGCAGCTTGCTACCCGGAGAGACCCAGTACTTC. Translation gives CASSLLPGETQYF.

This clonotype has only one observation. The chain is built from TRBV29-1 and TRBJ1-2; 8 bases match TRBD1. The V gene's germline CDR1 is SQVTM and CDR2 ANQGSEA. The CDR3 is 12 residues long. The junction had 2 bases not matched to a gene; V was cut back by 3 bases and J by 5 bases. As DNA, the CDR3 is TGCAGCGTTGAGACAGGGGCGTATGGCTACACCTTC. This gives the protein CSVETGAYGYTF. The full variable domain, in which reference TRBV29-1 and TRBJ1-2 provide the parts outside the CDR3, is SAVISQKPSRDICQRGTSLTIQCQVDSQVTMMFWYRQQPGQSLTLIATANQGSEATYESGFVIDKFPISRPNLTFSTLTVSNMSPEDSSIYLCSVETGAYGYTFGSGTRLTVV.

V is TRBV7-9 and J is TRBJ1-5; TRBD1 is a possible D gene (5 bases). Germline CDR1 SEHNR, CDR2 FQNEAQ (reference sequence). The V and J ends lost 5 bases and 2 bases respectively, with 13 bases between them. This CDR3 has 15 amino acids. The CDR3 coding sequence is TGTGCCAGCAGCCCCGCAGGGCGCGGCAATCAGCCCCAGCATTTT. Residues: CASSPAGRGNQPQHF.

This clonotype was found once. The J gene is TRBJ1-2, the V gene TRBV29-1; D unresolved. The CDR3 is 11 residues long. V gave up 1 base and J gave up 3 bases, with 3 bases separating them. The germline gives CDR1 SQVTM, CDR2 ANQGSEA. CDR3 DNA sequence: TGCAGCGTTGAAGGGGACTATGGCTACACCTTC. It is translated as CSVEGDYGYTF.

This clonotype has a single count. The chain recombines TRBV28 with TRBJ2-1, with TRBD2 as a possible D gene (6 bases). This CDR3 is built from 15 residues. The ends were cut back, 3 bases at V and 2 bases at J, with 11 bases in the middle. Germline V gene data show CDR1 as MDHEN and CDR2 as SYDVKM. The CDR3 sequence is CASSFRGITYNEQFF. Written as DNA, the CDR3 is TGTGCCAGCAGTTTCCGGGGGATAACCTACAATGAGCAGTTCTTC. Variable domain in full (rest from reference TRBV28 and TRBJ2-1): DVKVTQSSRYLVKRTGEKVFLECVQDMDHENMFWYRQDPGLGLRLIYFSYDVKMKEKGDIPEGYSVSREKKERFSLILESASTNQTSMYLCASSFRGITYNEQFFGPGTRLTVL.

The CDR3 protein is CSVEDLAEANYGYTF. CDR3 coding DNA: TGCAGCGTTGAAGATCTGGCAGAGGCTAACTATGGCTACACCTTC. The chain links TRBV29-1 to TRBJ1-2, with D unresolved. The CDR3 sequence is 15 residues long. V shed 0 bases and J shed 0 bases, with 11 bases lying between them. From germline, CDR1 is SQVTM and CDR2 ANQGSEA.

In DNA, the CDR3 is TGTGCCAGCACCTTCGAGACAGCCCTTACTTCACCCCTCCACTTT. Protein sequence: CASTFETALTSPLHF. The J gene is TRBJ1-6, the V gene TRBV12-3 or TRBV12-4; D is possibly TRBD1 (5 bases). The CDR3 covers 15 residues. V was shortened by 7 bases and J by 9 bases, with 19 bases between the two germline ends.

The chain is built from TRBV19 and TRBJ1-1; the D gene is possibly TRBD1 (6 bases). Trimming cost V 5 bases and J 0 bases, with 13 bases left between them. CDR3 length: 15 residues. Germline V gene data show CDR1 as LNHDA and CDR2 as SQIVND (reference sequence). The CDR3 spells CASSLGQHMNTEAFF. CDR3 in DNA: TGTGCCAGTAGTCTGGGACAACACATGAACACTGAAGCTTTCTTT.

The CDR3 nucleotides are TGCAGTGCTGAGGCGGGAGTTAATGTCGGGGAGCTGTTTTTT. Its translation: CSAEAGVNVGELFF. The J gene is TRBJ2-2, the V gene TRBV20-1, with TRBD2 matching over 7 bases. The germline V gene encodes CDR1 DFQATT and CDR2 SNEGSKA (reference sequence). V lost 5 bases to trimming and J lost 7 bases; unmatched junction nucleotides: 10. The CDR3 has 14 amino acids.

The table lists this clonotype with a count of one. This chain connects TRBV3-1 to TRBJ2-2; D perhaps matches TRBD2 (6 bases). The CDR3 extends over 15 amino acids. Germline V gene data show CDR1 as LGHDT and CDR2 as YNNKEL (reference sequence). V lost 0 bases to trimming and J lost 9 bases, with 14 bases between them. In DNA, the CDR3 is TGTGCCAGCAGCCAAGATCCTACTAGCTTATGGGAGCTGTTTTTT. Its translation: CASSQDPTSLWELFF.

The chain is built from TRBV4-1 and TRBJ1-2; D uncertain. The germline gives CDR1 MGHRA, CDR2 YSYEKL. This CDR3 spans 13 amino acids. Trimming took off 5 bases at V and 4 bases at J, with 11 bases between the two ends. CDR3: CASSSIGSYGYTF. Written as DNA, the CDR3 is TGCGCCAGCAGCTCTATCGGGTCCTATGGCTACACCTTC.

This rearrangement joins TRBV2 to TRBJ2-2, with 9 bases identical to TRBD2. V trimming: 4 bases; J trimming: 6 bases; junction bases outside the gene matches: 6. Germline CDR1 SNHLY, CDR2 FYNNEI. The CDR3 covers 15 residues. The CDR3 DNA follows: TGTGCCAGCAGTGCAGCGGGAGGAGTTCCCGGGGAGCTGTTTTTT. As protein: CASSAAGGVPGELFF.

This chain connects TRBV12-3 or TRBV12-4 to TRBJ2-2; tentatively, D is TRBD1 (5 bases). This CDR3 has 15 amino acids. The V end lost 6 bases, the J end lost 5 bases, and 16 bases lay between the germline ends. As DNA, the CDR3 is TGTGCCAGCAGACGACTGAAATACAGGACCGGGGAGCTGTTTTTT. Translated, it gives CASRRLKYRTGELFF.

This clonotype appeared once. V and J are TRBV6-1 and TRBJ2-1; 12 bases fit TRBD2. The V gene end was trimmed by 3 bases and the J gene end by 8 bases; junction bases not matched to a gene: 8. CDR3 length equals 16 residues. CDR1 is MNHNS, CDR2 SASEGT, per germline. The chain's CDR3 is CASSDLAGGPFHEQFF. The CDR3 bases are TGTGCCAGCAGTGATCTAGCGGGAGGGCCTTTTCATGAGCAGTTCTTC.

The rearrangement uses TRBV28 and TRBJ2-3; maybe TRBD1 (5 bases). Germline CDR1 reads MDHEN; CDR2 reads SYDVKM. This CDR3 is 13 amino acids long. Trimming took 6 bases from V and 4 from J, leaving 11 bases between them. This CDR3 is CASSSKGADTQYF. The CDR3 DNA sequence: TGTGCCAGCAGCTCCAAAGGGGCAGATACGCAGTATTTT. Together with reference TRBV28 and TRBJ2-3, the CDR3 gives the full variable domain: DVKVTQSSRYLVKRTGEKVFLECVQDMDHENMFWYRQDPGLGLRLIYFSYDVKMKEKGDIPEGYSVSREKKERFSLILESASTNQTSMYLCASSSKGADTQYFGPGTRLTVL.

The V call is TRBV5-5, the J call TRBJ2-1; 11 bases agree with TRBD2. The V and J ends lost 4 bases and 5 bases, in that order; junction bases with no gene match: 5. Germline CDR1 SGHKS, CDR2 YYEKEE (reference sequence). The CDR3 runs to 15 residues. The CDR3, as DNA: TGTGCCAGCAGCCATCCTAGCGGGGGGAACAATGAGCAGTTCTTC. This sequence encodes CASSHPSGGNNEQFF.